This T cell receptor beta chain was observed in a study of tumor-infiltrating lymphocytes in oesophageal squamous cell carcinoma (dated by TCRdb to the mid-2010s). Worth noting for this clonotype: Its antigen is not yet known. Base qualities are missing; no much larger clone stands one base away.

The method behind the library was PCR. Sequencing took place on an Illumina HiSeq 2000. Clones were called with MiXCR by TCRdb after fastp trimmed the public reads at Q25, and only in-frame beta chains were retained. A single entry per CDR3 protein holds the most common genes and DNA from its merged rows. The sample profile shows about 14,000 distinct CDR3 sequences; under 60% of them were found once. Jointly, the top ten make up 14% of the sample. The clonotype was recovered from a male donor with esophageal squamous cell carcinoma. Sequenced: blood.

The CDR3 protein: CASSLVPGRYNEQFF. The nucleotide sequence reads as follows: TGTGCCAGCAGCTTAGTCCCAGGGAGGTACAATGAGCAGTTCTTC. Here the chain combines TRBV7-2 and TRBJ2-7; 6 matching bases give a weak D call of TRBD2. Matching the DNA end better, TRBJ2-1 makes the J call doubtful. CDR1 and CDR2 are drawn from the germline V gene: SGHTA, FQGNSA. The CDR3, cysteine through phenylalanine, is 15 amino acids long. Only the CDR3 DNA is retained, 45 bases long and in frame from the first base.